These T cell receptor beta chains were read from a single sample in a study of blood T cells in healthy people across ages. TCRdb reprocessed the 5' RACE reads with MiXCR, giving one entry per CDR3 protein. The sample holds about 1.8 million distinct CDR3 sequences, around 48% seen once. The source material was blood. Receptor source: a woman in her forties in good health. Both conserved end residues are part of each CDR3. Size is stated for part of the rows, as once, few or many counts, or as a class when the clone is expanded.

CASSYSRGATNQPQHF,16,TRBV6-6,TRBJ1-5,.
CASSSPQGLLSYEQYF,16,TRBV28,TRBJ2-7,.
CASSIDRGPNNEQFF,15,TRBV7-2,TRBJ2-1,.
CSVEPAYNEQFF,12,TRBV29-1,TRBJ2-1,.
CASSPTPGSGNEQFF,15,TRBV9,TRBJ2-1,.
CAGRQLMNTEAFF,13,TRBV6-2/TRBV6-3,TRBJ1-1,.
CASSFRDRVSRNEQFF,16,TRBV5-6,TRBJ2-1,.
CASSPAGRYQPQHF,14,TRBV11-2,TRBJ1-5,.
CASGARGPPYEQYF,14,TRBV27,TRBJ2-7,.
CASSTRTDTQYF,12,TRBV7-2,TRBJ2-3,many
CASREAGETQYF,12,TRBV28,.,.
CASSQDGLAGGPRQFF,16,TRBV4-2,TRBJ2-1,.
CASSESGGRDYGYTF,15,TRBV25-1,TRBJ1-2,.
CASSLGRGYSGNTIYF,16,TRBV4-3,TRBJ1-3,.
CAADGYNEQFF,11,TRBV10-3,TRBJ2-1,.
CASSPQLGPTEETQYF,16,TRBV7-9,TRBJ2-5,.
CASSLRGPTGSTDTQYF,17,TRBV7-2,TRBJ2-3,.
CSAREGQQVMEKLFF,15,TRBV20-1,TRBJ1-4,.
CASRTRRMTNEQFF,14,TRBV6-1,TRBJ2-1,.
CSVADPNLNYGYTF,14,TRBV29-1,TRBJ1-2,few
CAGSISPGGWDEQFF,15,TRBV7-9,TRBJ2-1,once
CAISAGLADGEETQYF,16,TRBV10-3,TRBJ2-5,.
CSARDQTSGWTTDTQYF,17,TRBV20-1,TRBJ2-3,.
CSARDGSGGPKQYF,14,TRBV20-1,TRBJ2-5,.